Shown below are 26 T cell receptor beta chains from a single sample sequenced in a study of Graves' ophthalmopathy and Graves' hyperthyroidism. Beta-chain TCR CDR3 regions were amplified from RNA transcripts. Amplification began with first-round RT-PCR using HTBI primers, then second-round multiplex PCR was performed. One entry per CDR3 protein results from TCRdb running MiXCR on the multiplex PCR reads. This table has over a million distinct CDR3 sequences, roughly 35% appearing once. Specimen: peripheral blood or thyroid tissue (not recorded which). Receptor source: an adult man with Graves' hyperthyroidism.

The chain uses TRBV6-5 and TRBJ1-5, with a possible D match to TRBD1 (6 bases). The CDR3 runs 15 residues. Deletions cut 5 bases from V and 1 base from J, with 12 bases between. The germline V gene encodes CDR1 MNHEY and CDR2 SVGAGI. The CDR3 DNA reads TGTGCCAGCAGTGACGGGGGCAACAGCAATCAGCCCCAGCATTTT. Translation: CASSDGGNSNQPQHF.

This clonotype was seen ten or more times. This chain connects TRBV19 to TRBJ2-7; the D gene could be TRBD1 or TRBD2 (5 bases each). CDR3 size: 13 residues. Germline V gene data show CDR1 as LNHDA and CDR2 as SQIVND (reference sequence). The V gene lost 8 bases and the J gene lost 3 bases, with 14 bases spanning the gap. CDR3 region: CASSGTPHYEQYF. CDR3 sequence (DNA): TGTGCCAGTTCCGGGACCCCGCACTACGAGCAGTACTTC.

The chain is built from TRBV7-9 and TRBJ2-7; a weak D match, TRBD2 (6 bases). Germline lookup yields CDR1 SEHNR and CDR2 FQNEAQ (reference sequence). Trimming removed 5 bases from V and 4 bases from J, with 24 bases in between. This CDR3 has 17 amino acids. The CDR3 here is CASSLRVFSGESYEQYF. CDR3 nucleotides: TGTGCCAGCAGCCTTCGGGTTTTTAGCGGAGAATCTTACGAGCAGTACTTC. The full variable domain, rest sourced from reference TRBV7-9 and TRBJ2-7, is DTGVSQNPRHKITKRGQNVTFRCDPISEHNRLYWYRQTLGQGPEFLTYFQNEAQLEKSRLLSDRFSAERPKGSFSTLEIQRTEQGDSAMYLCASSLRVFSGESYEQYFGPGTRLTVT.

The V gene is TRBV29-1, the J gene TRBJ2-5, with 8 bases fitting TRBD2. TRBJ2-1 matches the DNA end more closely, so the J call is doubtful. CDR1 and CDR2 from the germline V gene are SQVTM and ANQGSEA. The CDR3 is 13 amino acids. Here the CDR3 reads CSARPSGPNEQFF. The CDR3 region has the DNA TGCAGCGCAAGGCCTAGCGGGCCCAATGAGCAGTTCTTC.

This clonotype has just a few counts. The chain links TRBV7-9 to TRBJ2-5; D perhaps matches TRBD2 (6 bases). V lost 5 bases, J lost 5 bases, and 15 bases lay in between. In germline, CDR1 is SEHNR, CDR2 FQNEAQ (reference sequence). The CDR3 totals 14 residues. The CDR3 bases are TGTGCCAGCAGCGCCTGGGGGGAAAGGGAGACCCAGTACTTC. Encoded protein: CASSAWGERETQYF.

This clonotype was found a few times. The chain uses TRBV20-1 and TRBJ1-1; TRBD1 matches 7 bases. Germline V gene lookup returns CDR1 DFQATT and CDR2 SNEGSKA (reference sequence). The CDR3 is made up of 16 amino acids. J lost 5 bases, V lost 1 base, and 13 bases had no gene match. CDR3 amino acids: CSARAPGGGGRTEAFF. DNA of the CDR3: TGCAGTGCTAGAGCTCCAGGGGGAGGGGGGAGAACTGAAGCTTTCTTT.

This clonotype was seen at least ten times. This chain links TRBV7-2 with TRBJ1-5, with D unresolved. CDR1 is SGHTA, CDR2 FQGNSA, per germline. The V and J ends lost 2 bases and 2 bases respectively, with 7 bases between them. CDR3 length: 14 residues. The CDR3 loop reads CASSLLGRNQPQHF. DNA of the CDR3: TGTGCCAGCAGCTTACTAGGTCGCAATCAGCCCCAGCATTTT. Supplemented by reference TRBV7-2 and TRBJ1-5, the full variable domain reads GAGVSQSPSNKVTEKGKDVELRCDPISGHTALYWYRQSLGQGLEFLIYFQGNSAPDKSGLPSDRFSAERTGGSVSTLTIQRTQQEDSAVYLCASSLLGRNQPQHFGDGTRLSIL.

This clonotype appeared a few times. The J gene is TRBJ2-2, the V gene TRBV12-3 or TRBV12-4; no definite D call. Trimming removed 5 bases from V and 7 bases from J, with 14 bases in between. The CDR3 loop spans 14 amino acids. CDR3 loop: CASSRQERNGELFF. The CDR3 nucleotides are TGTGCCAGCAGTAGGCAGGAGAGGAACGGGGAGCTGTTTTTT.

V is TRBV14 and J is TRBJ2-7; D tentatively fits TRBD1 or TRBD2 (7 bases each). The length of the CDR3 is 15 residues. V shed 2 bases and J shed 3 bases, with 14 bases lying between them. Germline CDR1 is SGHDN and CDR2 is FVKESK. The CDR3 sequence: CASSQWEGQYYEQYF. DNA of the CDR3: TGTGCCAGCAGCCAATGGGAGGGACAGTACTACGAGCAGTACTTC.

This clonotype was seen more than once but under ten times. The chain joins TRBV19 to TRBJ1-5, with D perhaps TRBD1 (5 bases). The germline V gene has CDR1 LNHDA and CDR2 SQIVND (reference sequence). The CDR3 runs 15 residues. The V gene lost 7 bases and the J gene lost 2 bases, with 15 bases spanning the gap. The CDR3 DNA is TGTGCCAGTAACTTTATTAGGGGCGGCAATCAGCCCCAGCATTTT. Its protein is CASNFIRGGNQPQHF.

Turning to this clonotype: This could be a read error, since a much larger clone is one nucleotide away. The V and J genes are TRBV2 and TRBJ2-7; D is perhaps TRBD1 (7 bases). Between the trimmed V and J ends, which lost 11 bases and 2 bases, there was a span of 16 bases. Per germline, CDR1 SNHLY and CDR2 FYNNEI. The CDR3 is made up of 13 amino acids. CDR3 sequence (DNA): TGTGCCTTCAGGGGGGACAGCACCTACGAGCAGTACTTC. This gives the protein CAFRGDSTYEQYF.

The CDR3 region is CASSTVGGEGNGYTF. In DNA form, the CDR3 reads TGTGCCAGCAGCACGGTCGGGGGTGAAGGGAATGGCTACACCTTC. J is TRBJ1-2 and V is TRBV11-1; D is perhaps TRBD1 (5 bases). The germline V and J ends were trimmed by 5 bases and 6 bases, with 19 bases remaining between them. This CDR3 comprises 15 residues. The germline V gene encodes CDR1 SGHAT and CDR2 FQDESV (reference sequence).

The chain recombines TRBV12-3 or TRBV12-4 with TRBJ2-2; 7 bases are a match to TRBD2. The CDR3 is 16 amino acids. The J segment lost 4 bases and the V segment lost 6 bases, leaving 11 bases of the junction unmatched. This chain's CDR3 is CASRSSRWGGTGELFF. The CDR3 DNA is TGTGCCAGCAGATCGTCCCGGTGGGGGGGCACCGGGGAGCTGTTTTTT.

At least ten counts were recorded for this clonotype. The chain uses TRBV10-3 and TRBJ2-6; D unclear. The germline CDR1 and CDR2 sequences are ENHRY and SYGVKD. There are 12 residues in the CDR3. With 10 bases removed from V and 0 bases from J, the gap between germline ends came to 4 bases. The CDR3 DNA is TGTGCCACCGACTCTGGGGCCAACGTCCTGACTTTC. Protein sequence: CATDSGANVLTF.

The chain has TRBV7-2 and TRBJ1-2, with D possibly being TRBD1 (6 bases). V was cut by 5 bases and J by 5 bases, with 24 bases left in between. The germline gives CDR1 SGHTA, CDR2 FQGNSA. The CDR3 runs to 17 residues. The CDR3 spells CASSLYVLRDNGYGYTF. As DNA, the CDR3 is TGTGCCAGCAGCCTATATGTCCTGAGGGACAATGGATATGGCTACACCTTC. Using reference TRBV7-2 and TRBJ1-2 for the parts outside the CDR3, the full variable domain is GAGVSQSPSNKVTEKGKDVELRCDPISGHTALYWYRQSLGQGLEFLIYFQGNSAPDKSGLPSDRFSAERTGGSVSTLTIQRTQQEDSAVYLCASSLYVLRDNGYGYTFGSGTRLTVV.

V usage is TRBV10-3 and J usage is TRBJ1-1; D is unclear. V was cut by 4 bases and J by 6 bases, with 15 bases left in between. Germline V gene sequence: CDR1 ENHRY, CDR2 SYGVKD. The CDR3 runs 14 residues. The CDR3 DNA reads as TGTGCCATCAGTGCGGCAGACCTTTCTTCTGAAGCTTTCTTT. Protein product: CAISAADLSSEAFF.

In its sample, this clonotype was seen many times. V and J are TRBV10-3 and TRBJ1-2; 8 nucleotides agree with TRBD1. V gave up 8 bases and J gave up 5 bases; unmatched junction bases: 7. The germline V gene has CDR1 ENHRY and CDR2 SYGVKD. The CDR3 extends over 13 amino acids. CDR3 bases: TGTGCCATCGCCAGACAGGGGTGGTATGGCTACACCTTC. This sequence encodes CAIARQGWYGYTF.

The chain couples TRBV20-1 to TRBJ2-2; 16 bases match TRBD2. This CDR3 is 17 amino acids long. V lost 5 bases to trimming and J lost 4 bases; unmatched junction nucleotides: 7. Germline CDR1 reads DFQATT; CDR2 reads SNEGSKA (reference sequence). For the CDR3, the DNA is TGCAGTGCTGGGACTAGCGGGGGGGCCTTGTTCACCGGGGAGCTGTTTTTT. This codes for CSAGTSGGALFTGELFF.

This clonotype has a count of ten or more. The gene calls are TRBV9 and TRBJ1-1; TRBD1 might be the D (5 bases). Germline V gene lookup returns CDR1 SGDLS and CDR2 YYNGEE. The length of the CDR3 is 14 residues. V was trimmed by 4 bases and J by 4 bases, leaving 14 bases between them. CDR3 loop: CASSSGAQSTEAFF. As DNA, the CDR3 is TGTGCCAGCAGCTCCGGGGCCCAGAGCACTGAAGCTTTCTTT.

This chain uses TRBV4-3 with TRBJ2-7, with 9 bases lining up with TRBD1. CDR3 length: 14 amino acids. Germline CDR1 is LGHNA and CDR2 is YSLEER. The J segment lost 7 bases and the V segment lost 5 bases, leaving 9 bases of the junction unmatched. The CDR3 is CASSERQGGGEQYF. CDR3 nucleotide sequence: TGCGCCAGCAGCGAACGACAGGGGGGTGGGGAGCAGTACTTC.

This clonotype was counted ten times or more. The V and J genes are TRBV2 and TRBJ1-1; the D is unclear. Germline CDR1 is SNHLY and CDR2 is FYNNEI. The V end lost 7 bases, the J end lost 2 bases, and 11 bases lay between the germline ends. CDR3 length: 13 residues. Written as DNA, the CDR3 is TGTGCCAGCAAATTTGGTAGAAACACTGAAGCTTTCTTT. This encodes CASKFGRNTEAFF.

The table lists this clonotype with many counts. The chain uses TRBV19 and TRBJ1-2; 7 bases are a match to TRBD1. Germline CDR1 is LNHDA and CDR2 is SQIVND (reference sequence). V shed 4 bases, J shed 6 bases, and the junction held 8 bases outside the gene matches. This CDR3 spans 14 amino acids. DNA for the CDR3: TGTGCCAGTAGTACCCGGACAGGCCGGGATGGCTACACCTTC. Translating gives CASSTRTGRDGYTF.

This clonotype was picked up one time. The chain is built from TRBV7-9 and TRBJ2-1; D unclear. The CDR3 length is 12 residues. Trimming left V 5 bases short and J 7 bases short, with 9 bases between. Germline V lookup: CDR1 SEHNR, CDR2 FQNEAQ (reference sequence). The CDR3 DNA sequence: TGTGCCAGCAGCCCCGCTATTAATGAGCAGTTCTTC. Translating gives CASSPAINEQFF.

The chain is built from TRBV7-2 and TRBJ1-2, with D possibly TRBD1 on 5 matching bases. V lost 5 bases to trimming and J lost 7 bases, with 20 bases between them. The CDR3 sequence is 15 residues long. From germline, CDR1 is SGHTA and CDR2 FQGNSA. The CDR3 DNA reads as TGTGCCAGCAGCCGGGGATCCGGGGGGTTCACTGGCTACACCTTC. Its translation is CASSRGSGGFTGYTF.

This clonotype was counted between two and nine times. The chain has TRBV20-1 and TRBJ1-2; 12 nucleotides match TRBD1. V dropped 3 bases and J dropped 4; count of bases not matched to a gene: 6. CDR1 and CDR2 (germline): DFQATT, SNEGSKA (reference sequence). This CDR3 is 15 amino acids long. CDR3 sequence reads: CSARGQGARGYGYTF. CDR3 nucleotides: TGCAGTGCTAGGGGACAGGGGGCGAGAGGCTATGGCTACACCTTC.

V gene TRBV7-2 combines with J gene TRBJ2-7, with D unclear. V was cut by 6 bases and J by 0 bases, with 15 bases left in between. The V gene's germline CDR1 is SGHTA and CDR2 FQGNSA. This CDR3 region has 15 residues. CDR3 sequence: CASSFDARSSYEQYF. CDR3 nucleotides: TGTGCCAGCAGTTTCGATGCGCGGAGCTCCTACGAGCAGTACTTC.